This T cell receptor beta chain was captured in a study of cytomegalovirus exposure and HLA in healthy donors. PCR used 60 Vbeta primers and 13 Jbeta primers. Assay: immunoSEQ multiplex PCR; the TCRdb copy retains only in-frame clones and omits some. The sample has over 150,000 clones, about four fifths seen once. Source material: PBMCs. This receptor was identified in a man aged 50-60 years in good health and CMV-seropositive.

CDR3 protein: CASSFGGGQETQYF. The DNA for the CDR3 is TGTGCCAGCAGCTTTGGGGGCGGACAAGAGACCCAGTACTTC. The chain carries TRBV7-6 and TRBJ2-5; D is possibly TRBD1 (6 bases). V was clipped by 3 bases and J by 2 bases, with 10 bases between them. The germline V gene has CDR1 SGHVS and CDR2 FNYEAQ. The CDR3 has 14 amino acids.